This record covers a single T cell receptor beta chain. What it binds is not known. The data stem from a study of tumor-infiltrating lymphocytes in glioblastoma multiforme. Study results and caveats: Functional subtype sorting of these T cells was not performed. TCR plus mutation findings rest on a single glioblastoma patient.

Between the trimmed V and J ends, which lost 5 bases and 3 bases, there was a span of 18 bases. This CDR3 comprises 16 residues. The germline V gene has CDR1 SGHNT and CDR2 YENEEA. Multiple V-beta primers and a C-beta primer amplified TCRB from RNA. TCRdb reprocessed the multiplex PCR reads via MiXCR and lists one record per CDR3 protein. This sample carries 20,000 or so distinct CDR3 sequences, 65% to 80% of them seen once, and the ten largest clones take around 18%. The chain uses TRBV11-3 and TRBJ2-3; TRBD1 or TRBD2 may be the D gene (7 bases each). The sequencing sample was made of peripheral blood. This receptor was taken from a male donor with glioblastoma. The CDR3 DNA sequence: TGTGCCAGCAGCCAGGGGGGGGGGGCGCCTACAGATACGCAGTATTTT. This sequence encodes CASSQGGGAPTDTQYF. The variable domain in full, completed from reference TRBV11-3 and TRBJ2-3, reads EAGVVQSPRYKIIEKKQPVAFWCNPISGHNTLYWYLQNLGQGPELLIRYENEEAVDDSQLPKDRFSAERLKGVDSTLKIQPAELGDSAVYLCASSQGGGAPTDTQYFGPGTRLTVL.